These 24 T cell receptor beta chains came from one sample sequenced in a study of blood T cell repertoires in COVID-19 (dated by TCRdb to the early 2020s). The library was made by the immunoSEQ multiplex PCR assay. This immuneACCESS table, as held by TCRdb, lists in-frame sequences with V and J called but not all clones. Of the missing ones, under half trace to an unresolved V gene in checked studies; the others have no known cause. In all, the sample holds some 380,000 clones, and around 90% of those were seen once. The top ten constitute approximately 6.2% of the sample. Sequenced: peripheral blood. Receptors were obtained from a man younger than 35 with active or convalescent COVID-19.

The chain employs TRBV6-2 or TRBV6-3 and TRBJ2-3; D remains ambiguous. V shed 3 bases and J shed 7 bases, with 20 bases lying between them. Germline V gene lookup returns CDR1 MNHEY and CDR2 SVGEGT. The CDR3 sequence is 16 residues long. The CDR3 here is CASSYGDSVVENTQYF. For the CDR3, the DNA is TGTGCCAGCAGTTATGGAGATTCGGTCGTCGAAAATACGCAGTATTTT.

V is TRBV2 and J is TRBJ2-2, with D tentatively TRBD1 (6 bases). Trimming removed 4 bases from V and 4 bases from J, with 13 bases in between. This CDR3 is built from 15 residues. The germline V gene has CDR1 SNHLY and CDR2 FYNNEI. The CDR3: CASSAGQGFTGELFF. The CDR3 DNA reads TGTGCCAGCAGTGCCGGTCAGGGGTTCACCGGGGAGCTGTTTTTT.

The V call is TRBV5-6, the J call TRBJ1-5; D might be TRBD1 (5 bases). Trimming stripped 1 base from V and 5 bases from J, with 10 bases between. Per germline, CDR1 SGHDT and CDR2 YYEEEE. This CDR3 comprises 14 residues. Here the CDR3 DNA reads TGTGCCAGCAGCTTGAAAAGGGGTTATCAGCCCCAGCATTTT. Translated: CASSLKRGYQPQHF.

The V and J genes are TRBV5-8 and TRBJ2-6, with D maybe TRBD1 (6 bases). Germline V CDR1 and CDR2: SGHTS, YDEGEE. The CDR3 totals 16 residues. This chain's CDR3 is CAPRDTGLGGANVLTF. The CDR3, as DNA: TGTGCACCCCGGGACACGGGGCTCGGGGGGGCCAACGTCCTGACTTTC.

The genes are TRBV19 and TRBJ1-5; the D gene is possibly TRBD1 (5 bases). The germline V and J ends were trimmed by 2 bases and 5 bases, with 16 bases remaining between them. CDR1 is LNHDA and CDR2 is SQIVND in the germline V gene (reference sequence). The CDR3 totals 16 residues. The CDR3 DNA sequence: TGTGCCAGTAGTATATCGGGGGGAGGGAGTCATCAGCCCCAGCATTTT. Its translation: CASSISGGGSHQPQHF. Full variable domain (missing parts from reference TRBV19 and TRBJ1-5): DGGITQSPKYLFRKEGQNVTLSCEQNLNHDAMYWYRQDPGQGLRLIYYSQIVNDFQKGDIAEGYSVSREKKESFPLTVTSAQKNPTAFYLCASSISGGGSHQPQHFGDGTRLSIL.

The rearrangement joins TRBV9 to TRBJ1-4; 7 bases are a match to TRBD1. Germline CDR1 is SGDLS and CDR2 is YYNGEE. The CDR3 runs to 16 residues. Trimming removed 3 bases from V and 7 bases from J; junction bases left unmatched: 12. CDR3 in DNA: TGTGCCAGCAGCGAAAGTAACAGGGGTTTAGGTGAAAAACTGTTTTTT. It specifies CASSESNRGLGEKLFF.

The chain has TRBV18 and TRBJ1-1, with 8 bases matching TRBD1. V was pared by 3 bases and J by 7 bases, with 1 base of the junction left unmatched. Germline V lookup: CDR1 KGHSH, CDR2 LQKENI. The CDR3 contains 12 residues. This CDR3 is CASSPDRVEAFF. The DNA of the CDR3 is TGTGCCAGCTCACCGGACAGGGTTGAAGCTTTCTTT.

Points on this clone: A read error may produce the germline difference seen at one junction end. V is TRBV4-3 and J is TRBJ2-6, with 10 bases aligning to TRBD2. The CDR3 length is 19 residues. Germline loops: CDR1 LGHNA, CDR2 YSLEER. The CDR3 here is CASSQDLQAGGLGANVLTF. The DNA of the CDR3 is TGCGCCAGCAGCCAAGATCTTCAAGCGGGGGGGCTTGGGGCCAACGTGCTGACTTTC.

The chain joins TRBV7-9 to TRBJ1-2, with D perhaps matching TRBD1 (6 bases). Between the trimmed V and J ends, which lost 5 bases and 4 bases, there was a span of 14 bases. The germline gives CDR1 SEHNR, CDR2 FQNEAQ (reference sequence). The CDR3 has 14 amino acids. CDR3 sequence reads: CASSRNRGAYGYTF. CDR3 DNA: TGTGCCAGCAGCCGTAACCGGGGGGCCTATGGCTACACCTTC.

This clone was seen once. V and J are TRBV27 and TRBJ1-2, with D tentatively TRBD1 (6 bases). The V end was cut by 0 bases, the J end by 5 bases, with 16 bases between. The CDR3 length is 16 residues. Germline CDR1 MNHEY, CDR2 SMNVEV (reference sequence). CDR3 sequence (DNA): TGTGCCAGCAGTTTATCGCAGACAGGAGTTACTTATGGCTACACCTTC. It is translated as CASSLSQTGVTYGYTF.

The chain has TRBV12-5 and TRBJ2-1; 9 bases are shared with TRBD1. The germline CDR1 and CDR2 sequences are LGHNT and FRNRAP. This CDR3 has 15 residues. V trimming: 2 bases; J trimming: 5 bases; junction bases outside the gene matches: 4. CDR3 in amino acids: CASGLRDRDNNEQFF. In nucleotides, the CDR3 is TGTGCTAGTGGTTTGAGGGACAGGGATAACAATGAGCAGTTCTTC.

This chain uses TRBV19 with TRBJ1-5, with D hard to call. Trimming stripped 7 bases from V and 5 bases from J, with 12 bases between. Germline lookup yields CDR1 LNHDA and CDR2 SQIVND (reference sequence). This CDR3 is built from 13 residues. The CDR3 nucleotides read TGTGCCAGTATAGGGCGGGGAGATCAGCCCCAGCATTTT. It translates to CASIGRGDQPQHF.

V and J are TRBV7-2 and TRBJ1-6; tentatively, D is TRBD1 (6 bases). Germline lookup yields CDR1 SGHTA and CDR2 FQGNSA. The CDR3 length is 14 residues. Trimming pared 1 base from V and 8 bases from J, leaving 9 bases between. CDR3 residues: CASSLEQGYSPLHF. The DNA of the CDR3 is TGTGCCAGCAGCTTAGAACAGGGATATTCACCCCTCCACTTT.

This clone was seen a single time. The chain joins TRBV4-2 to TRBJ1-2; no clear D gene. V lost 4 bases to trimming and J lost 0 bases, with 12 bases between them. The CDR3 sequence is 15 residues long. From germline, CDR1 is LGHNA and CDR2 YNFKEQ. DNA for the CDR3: TGTGCCAGCAGCCCCTCCTCGGGAGCTAACTATGGCTACACCTTC. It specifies CASSPSSGANYGYTF.

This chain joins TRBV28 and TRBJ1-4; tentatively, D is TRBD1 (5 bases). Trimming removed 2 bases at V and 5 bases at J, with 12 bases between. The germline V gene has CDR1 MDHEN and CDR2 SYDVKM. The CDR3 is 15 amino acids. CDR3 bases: TGTGCCAGCAGTTTACCCCAGGGATTAAATGAAAAACTGTTTTTT. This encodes CASSLPQGLNEKLFF.

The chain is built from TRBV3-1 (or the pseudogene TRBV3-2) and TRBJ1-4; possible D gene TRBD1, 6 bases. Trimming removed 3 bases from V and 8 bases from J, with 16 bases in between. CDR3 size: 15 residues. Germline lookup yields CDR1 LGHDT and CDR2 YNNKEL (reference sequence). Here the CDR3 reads CASSQGQTRMEKLFF. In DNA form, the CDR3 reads TGTGCCAGCAGCCAGGGACAAACGAGGATGGAAAAACTGTTTTTT.

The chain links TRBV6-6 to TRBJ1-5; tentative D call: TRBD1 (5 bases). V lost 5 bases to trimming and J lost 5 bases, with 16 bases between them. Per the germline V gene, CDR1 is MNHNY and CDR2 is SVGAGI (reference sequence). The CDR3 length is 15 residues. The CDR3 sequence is CASSPPGQGYQPQHF. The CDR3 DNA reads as TGTGCCAGCAGTCCCCCTGGGCAGGGCTATCAGCCCCAGCATTTT.

The CDR3 sequence is CASSLSAGANTGELFF. The CDR3 nucleotides read TGTGCCAGCAGCTTGTCTGCAGGGGCGAACACCGGGGAGCTGTTTTTT. J is TRBJ2-2 and V is TRBV7-3, with a possible D match to TRBD1 (6 bases). Per germline, CDR1 SGHTA and CDR2 FQGTGA. The CDR3 consists of 16 residues. Trimming removed 3 bases at V and 0 bases at J, with 11 bases between.

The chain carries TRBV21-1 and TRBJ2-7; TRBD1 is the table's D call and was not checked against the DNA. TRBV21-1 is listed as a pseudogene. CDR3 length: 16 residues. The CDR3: CASSKAGTGAEYEQYF. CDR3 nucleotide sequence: TGTGCCAGCAGCAAAGCAGGGACAGGGGCCGAGTACGAGCAGTACTTC.

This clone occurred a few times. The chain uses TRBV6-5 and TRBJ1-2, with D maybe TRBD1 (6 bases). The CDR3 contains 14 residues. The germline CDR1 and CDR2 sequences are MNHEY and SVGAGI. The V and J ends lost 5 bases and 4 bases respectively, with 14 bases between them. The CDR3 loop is CASSLRDTSYGYTF. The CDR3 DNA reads TGTGCCAGCAGTCTCCGGGACACCAGCTATGGCTACACCTTC.

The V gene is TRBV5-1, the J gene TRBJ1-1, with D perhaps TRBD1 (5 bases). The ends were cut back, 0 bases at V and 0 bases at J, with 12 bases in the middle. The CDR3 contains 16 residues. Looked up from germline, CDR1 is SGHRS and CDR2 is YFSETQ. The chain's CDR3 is CASSLEGIYMNTEAFF. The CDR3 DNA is TGCGCCAGCAGCTTGGAGGGGATCTACATGAACACTGAAGCTTTCTTT.

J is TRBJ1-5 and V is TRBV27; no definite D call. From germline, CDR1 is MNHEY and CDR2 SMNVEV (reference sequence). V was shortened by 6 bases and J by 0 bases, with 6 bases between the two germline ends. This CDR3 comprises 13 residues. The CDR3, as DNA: TGTGCCAGCAGACGGTATAGCAATCAGCCCCAGCATTTT. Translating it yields CASRRYSNQPQHF.

CDR3 in amino acids: CASSYPRARGSNQPQHF. CDR3 nucleotide sequence: TGTGCCAGCAGTTACCCCCGTGCCAGGGGAAGCAATCAGCCCCAGCATTTT. The chain employs TRBV6-2 or TRBV6-3 and TRBJ1-5, with a tentative D call TRBD1 (6 bases). The V gene's germline CDR1 is MNHEY and CDR2 SVGEGT. CDR3 length: 17 residues. Trimming stripped 2 bases from V and 1 base from J, with 15 bases between.

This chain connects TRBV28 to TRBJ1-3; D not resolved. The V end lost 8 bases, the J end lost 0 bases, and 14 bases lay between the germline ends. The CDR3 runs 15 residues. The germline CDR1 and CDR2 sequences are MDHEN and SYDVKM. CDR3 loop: CASGRDRISGNTIYF. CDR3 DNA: TGTGCCAGCGGGAGGGATCGTATCTCTGGAAACACCATATATTTT. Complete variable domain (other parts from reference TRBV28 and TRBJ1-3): DVKVTQSSRYLVKRTGEKVFLECVQDMDHENMFWYRQDPGLGLRLIYFSYDVKMKEKGDIPEGYSVSREKKERFSLILESASTNQTSMYLCASGRDRISGNTIYFGEGSWLTVV.